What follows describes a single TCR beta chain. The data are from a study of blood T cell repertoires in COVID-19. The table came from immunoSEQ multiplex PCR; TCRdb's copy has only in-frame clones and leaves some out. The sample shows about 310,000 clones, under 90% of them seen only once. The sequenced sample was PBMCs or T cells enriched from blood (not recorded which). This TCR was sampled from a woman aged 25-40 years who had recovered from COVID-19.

CDR3 in amino acids: CASRRPGQGYTEAFF. CDR3 coding DNA: TGCGCCAGCAGACGGCCCGGACAGGGGTACACTGAAGCTTTCTTT. The chain couples TRBV4-1 to TRBJ1-1; 9 bases are a match to TRBD1. V dropped 6 bases and J dropped 3; count of bases not matched to a gene: 8. This CDR3 has 15 residues. The germline V gene encodes CDR1 MGHRA and CDR2 YSYEKL.